This T cell receptor beta chain was captured by sequencing in a study of cytomegalovirus exposure and HLA in healthy donors. Study-level information: The roughly 120 validation repertoires, a later analysis reported, used the same platform as the approximately 650 first-cohort repertoires.

The table came from immunoSEQ multiplex PCR; TCRdb's copy has only in-frame clones and leaves some out. Of approximately 270,000 clones listed, about 90% are singletons. There are 14 residues in the CDR3. The germline V gene encodes CDR1 SNHLY and CDR2 FYNNEI. The germline V and J ends were trimmed by 5 bases and 8 bases, with 15 bases remaining between them. V is TRBV2 and J is TRBJ1-4; maybe TRBD1 (5 bases). Sequenced: PBMCs. This TCR was recovered from a man aged 18 to 29 in good health and CMV-seropositive. CDR3: CASSSGPSEEKLFF. CDR3 sequence (DNA): TGTGCCAGCAGTTCGGGACCCTCTGAGGAAAAACTGTTTTTT.